A selection of T cell receptor beta chains follows, all from one sample in a study of T cell responses to AZD1222 COVID-19 vaccine. The repertoire was sequenced with immunoSEQ multiplex PCR; TCRdb's copy has only in-frame clones and lacks some. The sample carries roughly 160,000 clones, about 88% recorded once. The sequences come from peripheral blood, collected on day 0 of AZD1222 vaccination. These receptors came from an adult in good health. Each CDR3 is given with its conserved first and last residue. Each record gives: CDR3 length, V gene, D gene, J gene, clone size, CDR3 DNA, CDR3 protein. The D gene is left open where the match is weak. The listing skips clone size in some rows; elsewhere it reads once, few, many or a size class.

cdr3_length: 13; v_call: TRBV14; d_call: TRBD1; j_call: TRBJ1-3; clone_size: NA; cdr3_nt: TGTGCCAGCAGCCAAACCGGGACAGGGGGTCTATATTTT; cdr3_aa: CASSQTGTGGLYF
cdr3_length: 16; v_call: TRBV5-4; d_call: TRBD2; j_call: TRBJ2-5; clone_size: NA; cdr3_nt: TGTGCCAGCAGCTTGGCCCCTAGCGGGGTACAAGAGACCCAGTACTTC; cdr3_aa: CASSLAPSGVQETQYF
cdr3_length: 13; v_call: TRBV13; d_call: NA; j_call: TRBJ2-7; clone_size: NA; cdr3_nt: TGTGCCAGCAGCTTAGCATCATTGGGGGAGCAGTACTTC; cdr3_aa: CASSLASLGEQYF
cdr3_length: 20; v_call: TRBV29-1; d_call: TRBD1; j_call: TRBJ2-4; clone_size: NA; cdr3_nt: TGCAGCGTTGAAGATTGGGGTCCCTCGGGACAGACACTAGCCAAAAACATTCAGTACTTC; cdr3_aa: CSVEDWGPSGQTLAKNIQYF
cdr3_length: 15; v_call: TRBV6-5; d_call: NA; j_call: TRBJ1-4; clone_size: NA; cdr3_nt: TGTGCCAGCAGTTACTCGAATAACCGTAATGAAAAACTGTTTTTT; cdr3_aa: CASSYSNNRNEKLFF
cdr3_length: 12; v_call: TRBV7-2; d_call: NA; j_call: TRBJ1-4; clone_size: NA; cdr3_nt: TGTGCCAGCAGCACACCACCCGGGAAACTGTTTTTT; cdr3_aa: CASSTPPGKLFF
cdr3_length: 13; v_call: TRBV4-2; d_call: TRBD1; j_call: TRBJ2-2; clone_size: NA; cdr3_nt: TGTGCCAGCAGCCTCGGACAGGCCGGGGAGCTGTTTTTT; cdr3_aa: CASSLGQAGELFF
cdr3_length: 15; v_call: TRBV6-5; d_call: NA; j_call: TRBJ2-7; clone_size: once; cdr3_nt: TGTGCCAGCAGTTACTCGGTCGGGGGTAACTACGAGCAGTACTTC; cdr3_aa: CASSYSVGGNYEQYF
cdr3_length: 14; v_call: TRBV5-1; d_call: TRBD1; j_call: TRBJ1-2; clone_size: NA; cdr3_nt: TGCGCCAGCAGCCCCAGGGAGGGGGCCTATGGCTACACCTTC; cdr3_aa: CASSPREGAYGYTF
cdr3_length: 16; v_call: TRBV15; d_call: TRBD1; j_call: TRBJ1-2; clone_size: NA; cdr3_nt: TGTGCCACCAGCAGAGATCGGGACAGCGGCCTCTATGGCTACACCTTC; cdr3_aa: CATSRDRDSGLYGYTF
cdr3_length: 15; v_call: TRBV30; d_call: NA; j_call: TRBJ1-1; clone_size: NA; cdr3_nt: TGTGCCTGGAGTGTGGGGAGTCCCCAGGACACTGAAGCTTTCTTT; cdr3_aa: CAWSVGSPQDTEAFF
cdr3_length: 15; v_call: TRBV19; d_call: NA; j_call: TRBJ1-4; clone_size: NA; cdr3_nt: TGTGCCAGTAGTTCCCCGGGACCCCTTCATGAAAAACTGTTTTTT; cdr3_aa: CASSSPGPLHEKLFF
cdr3_length: 15; v_call: TRBV2; d_call: NA; j_call: TRBJ1-6; clone_size: NA; cdr3_nt: TGTGCCAGCAGTGATGGTCGCCCCAGGGATTCACCCCTCCACTTT; cdr3_aa: CASSDGRPRDSPLHF
cdr3_length: 13; v_call: TRBV24-1; d_call: NA; j_call: TRBJ2-1; clone_size: NA; cdr3_nt: TGTGCCACCAGTGCAGGGGCCCGAGCCGAGCAGTTCTTC; cdr3_aa: CATSAGARAEQFF
cdr3_length: 14; v_call: TRBV11-2; d_call: NA; j_call: TRBJ1-6; clone_size: NA; cdr3_nt: TGTGCCAGCAGCTTAGCGGGGATGAATTCACCCCTCCACTTT; cdr3_aa: CASSLAGMNSPLHF
cdr3_length: 13; v_call: TRBV6-5; d_call: TRBD1; j_call: TRBJ1-1; clone_size: NA; cdr3_nt: TGTGCCAGCAGCAGGGGGATGAACACTGAAGCTTTCTTT; cdr3_aa: CASSRGMNTEAFF
cdr3_length: 13; v_call: TRBV9; d_call: NA; j_call: TRBJ2-2; clone_size: NA; cdr3_nt: TGTGCCAGCAGCGTAACCGGGACCGGGGAGCTGTTTTTT; cdr3_aa: CASSVTGTGELFF
cdr3_length: 13; v_call: TRBV6-1; d_call: TRBD1; j_call: TRBJ2-7; clone_size: NA; cdr3_nt: TGTGCCAGCAGTGAAGACAGGGGCTACGAGCAGTACTTC; cdr3_aa: CASSEDRGYEQYF
cdr3_length: 13; v_call: TRBV5-6; d_call: NA; j_call: TRBJ1-5; clone_size: NA; cdr3_nt: TGTGCCAGCAGCTCCAGTTTGGGTCAGCCCCAGCATTTT; cdr3_aa: CASSSSLGQPQHF
cdr3_length: 16; v_call: TRBV5-6; d_call: TRBD2; j_call: TRBJ2-7; clone_size: once; cdr3_nt: TGTGCCAGCAGTTTGACCGGGACTAGCGGGAGGCACGAGCAGTACTTC; cdr3_aa: CASSLTGTSGRHEQYF
cdr3_length: 14; v_call: TRBV6-6; d_call: TRBD1; j_call: TRBJ1-5; clone_size: once; cdr3_nt: TGTGCCAGCAGTTCGGGACAGGGCTGGCAGCCCCAGCATTTT; cdr3_aa: CASSSGQGWQPQHF
cdr3_length: 15; v_call: TRBV6-5; d_call: NA; j_call: TRBJ2-7; clone_size: NA; cdr3_nt: TGTGCCAGCAGTTACGAACGGGACGTCTCCTACGAGCAGTACTTC; cdr3_aa: CASSYERDVSYEQYF
cdr3_length: 13; v_call: TRBV11-3; d_call: TRBD2; j_call: TRBJ2-7; clone_size: NA; cdr3_nt: TGTGCCAGCAGCTTAGGGACTAGCTACGAGCAGTACTTC; cdr3_aa: CASSLGTSYEQYF
cdr3_length: 15; v_call: TRBV27; d_call: TRBD1; j_call: TRBJ2-7; clone_size: NA; cdr3_nt: TGTGCCAGCAGTCCCCCCCAGGGGGCGTGGAGCGAGCAGTACTTC; cdr3_aa: CASSPPQGAWSEQYF
cdr3_length: 17; v_call: TRBV6-2/TRBV6-3; d_call: NA; j_call: TRBJ2-3; clone_size: NA; cdr3_nt: TGTGCCAGCAGTTACTCTACTAGTGGGGGCCCTTGGGATACGCAGTATTTT; cdr3_aa: CASSYSTSGGPWDTQYF
cdr3_length: 16; v_call: TRBV28; d_call: TRBD1; j_call: TRBJ2-2; clone_size: NA; cdr3_nt: TGTGCCAGCAGATTCGGGGACAGGGGAAGGACCGGGGAGCTGTTTTTT; cdr3_aa: CASRFGDRGRTGELFF
cdr3_length: 19; v_call: TRBV18; d_call: NA; j_call: TRBJ1-4; clone_size: NA; cdr3_nt: TGTGCCAGCTCACTAAATATTCGGGATCGCGGAGGGACAAATGAAAAACTGTTTTTT; cdr3_aa: CASSLNIRDRGGTNEKLFF